The entry that follows covers one TCR beta chain sequence. No antigen is known for it. This sample stems from a study of vaccination and CD4 T cells after COVID-19. Treatment specified: roughly 11-day PBMC culture with coronavirus spike peptide pools or control peptides (ViraFEST assay). Cultured CD4+ T cell DNA underwent sequencing with the Oncomine TCR Beta short-read assay. TCRdb used MiXCR to reprocess the PCR reads, holding one entry per CDR3 protein. The data contain 5,500 to 9,000 distinct CDR3 sequences, 51% of them singletons. Notes on the study in general: Convalescent patients' median share of reactive clones seen only post-vaccination was around 90%.

Germline V gene data show CDR1 as SGHAT and CDR2 as FQDESV (reference sequence). There are 13 residues in the CDR3. Trimming cost V 4 bases and J 6 bases, with 12 bases left between them. Material for sequencing was CD4+ T cells from blood, cultured in vitro. The rearrangement links TRBV11-1 to TRBJ1-2; the D gene is possibly TRBD1 (6 bases). This TCR was sampled from a human donor who had recovered from COVID-19. CDR3 DNA sequence: TGTGCCAGCAGCTCAGGGACATACAATGGCTACACCTTC. It codes for CASSSGTYNGYTF.